The entry below describes one T cell receptor (beta chain). Produced via immunoSEQ multiplex PCR; TCRdb's table is partial and in-frame only. Among tens of thousands of clones, about nine tenths were seen once, and the ten largest hold about 16%. The V and J ends lost 0 bases and 4 bases respectively, with 13 bases between them. This CDR3 region has 15 residues. In germline, CDR1 is SGHRS, CDR2 YFSETQ. The data stem from a study of T cells in localized non-small cell lung cancer. The clonotype originates from a man aged 35-75 years with stage I squamous cell lung carcinoma. The sample in question was peripheral blood, obtained before any cancer treatment. J is TRBJ2-5 and V is TRBV5-1; D not resolved. The CDR3 DNA sequence: TGCGCCAGCAGCTTGGGACTGGATATGGGAGAGACCCAGTACTTC. It specifies CASSLGLDMGETQYF.